A selection of T cell receptor beta chains follows, all from one sample in a study of T cell changes during pregnancy in multiple sclerosis. Only in-frame clones appear in the TCRdb table, and some are missing; sequencing was by immunoSEQ multiplex PCR. The repertoire includes around 65,000 clones, about 88% of them detected once, and roughly 3.3% sits in the top ten. The sequencing used peripheral blood, collected in the first trimester of pregnancy. The receptors were sampled from a female donor in good health, enrolled as a control in a pregnancy study. Both conserved end residues are part of each CDR3. Each record gives: V gene, J gene, CDR3 protein.

TRBV7-2	TRBJ1-2	CASSLPGRDKNYGYTF
TRBV19	TRBJ1-1	CASSMAQGADTEAFF
TRBV5-1	TRBJ2-7	CASSLSKTYEQYF
TRBV5-8	TRBJ2-7	CASSLGSHTGYEQYF
TRBV29-1	TRBJ1-4	CSAGTRNEKLFF
TRBV11-3	TRBJ2-7	CASSEGSYEQYF
TRBV2	TRBJ1-1	CASREQGGEAFF
TRBV28	TRBJ2-4	CASRARTSGRAGAKNIQYF
TRBV7-3	TRBJ2-1	CASGGGSYNEQFF
TRBV28	TRBJ2-1	CASSLWREAYNEQFF
TRBV5-8	TRBJ2-3	CASTGGRVNTDTQYF
TRBV5-6	TRBJ2-7	CASSPLGDTSYEQYF
TRBV19	TRBJ1-2	CASSIASHNRGRGGYTF
TRBV18	TRBJ2-2	CASSPPSGGETGELFF
TRBV10-3	TRBJ1-2	CATNDQGGKDGYTF
TRBV14	TRBJ2-7	CASSQERVRGLNEQYF
TRBV9	TRBJ2-2	CASSPRTGWNTGELFF
TRBV7-3	TRBJ1-1	CASNSPSGQGINTEAFF
TRBV4-2	TRBJ2-7	CASSQGQGRDEQYF
TRBV15	TRBJ2-3	CATSRDDRGSTDTQYF
TRBV28	TRBJ1-1	CASSYDRGLTEAFF
TRBV5-5	TRBJ1-1	CASSWGGARMNTEAFF
TRBV7-3	TRBJ2-7	CASSIDYEQYF
TRBV28	TRBJ1-2	CASSSSRDRNYGYTF
TRBV11-2	TRBJ1-2	CASSSSGGGYTF
TRBV30	TRBJ2-5	CAWSLGLSGGAGRETQYF
TRBV9	TRBJ2-5	CASSLLLGGSTETQYF
TRBV1	TRBJ1-5	CTSSQEHPPGERSNQPQHF